The source of this TCR beta chain is a study of CXCR3-negative and CXCR3-positive naive CD8 T cells. Overall study findings and caveats: A higher hydrophobicity marked the TRB CDR3s of CXCR3-positive naive cells versus CXCR3-negative naive cells.

CD45RO-CCR7+CD27+CD95- cells counted as naive CD8+ T cells. The CDR3 has 14 amino acids. Germline CDR1 SGHVS, CDR2 FNYEAQ. The TRB libraries of cDNA were built by UMI-labeled 5' RACE. TCRdb reprocessed the 5' RACE reads and reports one entry per CDR3 protein, with no DNA. This table lists some 47,000 distinct CDR3 sequences. About this clonotype: Its cognate antigen is unknown.

The receptor's source is a human donor in good health. Some clones in this sample may be carry-over from other donors' samples. Sequences were obtained from naive CXCR3+ CD8+ T cells from blood. Subset denoted: CD45RO-CCR7+CD27+CD95- naive CD8+ T cells expressing CXCR3 (TNR3+). The rearrangement joins TRBV7-6 to TRBJ2-3. CDR3 sequence: CASSLYGSADTQYF. Full variable domain (outside the CDR3, taken from reference TRBV7-6 and TRBJ2-3): GAGVSQSPRYKVTKRGQDVALRCDPISGHVSLYWYRQALGQGPEFLTYFNYEAQQDKSGLPNDRFSAERPEGSISTLTIQRTEQRDSAMYRCASSLYGSADTQYFGPGTRLTVL.